What follows are 5 T cell receptor beta chains derived from one specimen sequenced in a study of beta chain features in type 1 diabetes. Study outcomes and limitations: Shorter TCRB CDR3s, moderately but significantly so, were found in Type 1 diabetes patients in all four CD4+ subsets.

These TCRs are of unknown antigen specificity. Of the isolated RNA, all was reverse transcribed, and so the sequenced material was expressed TCRB transcripts. Produced via immunoSEQ multiplex PCR; TCRdb's table is partial and in-frame only. The sample contains hundreds of thousands of clones, more than 12% of which appear only once. Sequenced material: naive CD4+ T cells from blood. Every receptor here comes from a man between 18 and 35 years old with type 1 diabetes.

The V gene is TRBV7-9, the J gene TRBJ1-1; D not resolved. This CDR3 is built from 14 residues. V lost 4 bases, J lost 0 bases, and 9 bases lay in between. The germline CDR1 and CDR2 sequences are SEHNR and FQNEAQ (reference sequence). CDR3 loop: CASSYGRLNTEAFF. CDR3 nucleotides: TGTGCCAGCAGCTACGGACGGTTGAACACTGAAGCTTTCTTT.

V is TRBV30 and J is TRBJ1-1; tentatively, D is TRBD1 (5 bases). Germline V gene data show CDR1 as GTSNPN and CDR2 as SVGIG (reference sequence). The V end lost 2 bases, the J end lost 10 bases, and 17 bases lay between the germline ends. The CDR3 totals 13 residues. CDR3 loop: CAWSSDIKKRAFF. CDR3 in DNA: TGTGCCTGGAGTTCGGACATTAAAAAAAGAGCTTTCTTT.

This clone was recorded a few times. The chain is built from TRBV9 and TRBJ1-1; D is possibly TRBD1 (5 bases). Between the trimmed V and J ends, which lost 4 bases and 0 bases, there was a span of 19 bases. The CDR3 runs to 17 residues. Germline values: CDR1 SGDLS, CDR2 YYNGEE. For the CDR3, the DNA is TGTGCCAGCAGCCCCTACGGGACGGAAATCATGAACACTGAAGCTTTCTTT. Translation gives CASSPYGTEIMNTEAFF.

This clone turned up a few times. V usage is TRBV29-1 and J usage is TRBJ2-5; possibly TRBD2 for D (6 bases). The CDR3 is made up of 14 amino acids. CDR1 is SQVTM and CDR2 is ANQGSEA in the germline V gene. V gave up 4 bases and J gave up 2 bases, with 14 bases separating them. CDR3 sequence: CSVVLIGGQETQYF. CDR3 DNA sequence: TGCAGCGTTGTGTTGATCGGGGGTCAAGAGACCCAGTACTTC.

This clone was observed a few times. CDR3 sequence (DNA): TGTGCCAGTAGTATTTTGGGAGGGAACACTGAAGCTTTCTTT. It codes for CASSILGGNTEAFF. The V gene is TRBV19, the J gene TRBJ1-1, with D unresolved. This CDR3 is 14 amino acids long. Trimming cost V 3 bases and J 1 base, with 9 bases left between them. Per germline, CDR1 LNHDA and CDR2 SQIVND (reference sequence).